These 16 T cell receptor beta chains came from one sample sequenced in a study of response to subunit inactivated influenza vaccine. A single record per CDR3 protein comes from TCRdb applying MiXCR to the RT-PCR reads. The sample has hundreds of thousands of distinct CDR3 sequences; 14% are singletons. This sample comprised PBMCs from blood, obtained 14 to 15 days before vaccination. These receptors were collected from a man aged 50 to 59 who received an inactivated influenza vaccine.

This sequence joins TRBV6-1 and TRBJ1-1; 7 bases are shared with TRBD1. Trimming took 6 bases from V and 9 from J; bases not matched to a gene: 4. The V gene's germline CDR1 is MNHNS and CDR2 SASEGT. This CDR3 comprises 11 residues. CDR3 nucleotides: TGTGCCAGCAGAACGGGACAGAAAGCTTTCTTT. It yields the protein CASRTGQKAFF.

V usage is TRBV6-1 and J usage is TRBJ2-7; TRBD2 matches at 10 bases. Germline V gene lookup returns CDR1 MNHNS and CDR2 SASEGT. V shed 9 bases and J 0 bases; nucleotides not matched to a gene: 5. This CDR3 comprises 14 residues. The CDR3 loop reads CASKRLAGSYEQYF. The CDR3 DNA follows: TGTGCCAGTAAACGACTAGCGGGCTCCTACGAGCAGTACTTC.

This clonotype appeared many times. The genes are TRBV15 and TRBJ2-5; 10 bases are shared with TRBD2. CDR1 and CDR2 (germline): LNHNV, YYDKDF (reference sequence). This CDR3 has 16 residues. J gave up 5 bases and V 0 bases, and 6 bases lay outside the gene matches. CDR3 bases: TGTGCCACCAGCAGAGAGGTAGCGGGAGGAAAGGAGACCCAGTACTTC. As protein: CATSREVAGGKETQYF.

The chain is built from TRBV5-1 and TRBJ1-3, with 7 bases lining up with TRBD1. The CDR3 is made up of 15 amino acids. The V segment lost 5 bases and the J segment 0 bases; nucleotides outside the gene matches: 5. Germline CDR1 SGHRS, CDR2 YFSETQ. CDR3 nucleotides: TGCGCCAGCAGTAGGGGGCAGATCTCTGGAAACACCATATATTTT. Amino acid sequence: CASSRGQISGNTIYF.

J is TRBJ2-3 and V is TRBV6-2 or TRBV6-3; 7 positions match TRBD1. The germline V gene encodes CDR1 MNHEY and CDR2 SVGEGT. V was clipped by 6 bases and J by 2 bases; unmatched bases: 5. The CDR3 contains 14 residues. The CDR3 DNA reads as TGTGCCAGCAGCCAAGGACAGGTCACAGATACGCAGTATTTT. Translation gives CASSQGQVTDTQYF.

This clonotype came up a few times. J is TRBJ2-1 and V is TRBV12-3 or TRBV12-4, with 13 bases identical to TRBD2. J was trimmed by 6 bases and V by 6 bases; bases with no gene match: 11. There are 17 residues in the CDR3. Here the CDR3 DNA reads TGTGCCAGCAGCCCTACTAGCGGGAGGGCCTCCAGCAATGAGCAGTTCTTC. Its translation is CASSPTSGRASSNEQFF.

The CDR3 sequence is CASSLVVSHPYEQYF. CDR3 nucleotide sequence: TGTGCCAGCAGCTTAGTAGTCAGTCACCCCTACGAGCAGTACTTC. This chain joins TRBV11-2 and TRBJ2-7; D is uncertain. The CDR3 consists of 15 residues. Trimming removed 1 base at V and 2 bases at J, with 12 bases between. Per the germline V gene, CDR1 is SGHAT and CDR2 is FQNNGV. The full variable domain, its missing parts supplied by reference TRBV11-2 and TRBJ2-7, is EAGVAQSPRYKIIEKRQSVAFWCNPISGHATLYWYQQILGQGPKLLIQFQNNGVVDDSQLPKDRFSAERLKGVDSTLKIQPAKLEDSAVYLCASSLVVSHPYEQYFGPGTRLTVT.

This clonotype was seen a handful of times. The chain has TRBV6-2 or TRBV6-3 and TRBJ2-7, with D perhaps TRBD1 (5 bases). This CDR3 has 15 residues. V was trimmed by 0 bases and J by 5 bases, leaving 14 bases between them. The germline gives CDR1 MNHEY, CDR2 SVGEGT. The CDR3 protein is CASSYSTVRAHEQYF. The DNA for the CDR3 is TGTGCCAGCAGTTACTCGACGGTCAGGGCCCACGAGCAGTACTTC.

The chain is built from TRBV11-2 and TRBJ2-2; tentatively, D is TRBD2 (6 bases). The CDR3 runs to 16 residues. Trimming removed 4 bases from V and 4 bases from J, with 16 bases in between. The germline V gene encodes CDR1 SGHAT and CDR2 FQNNGV. The CDR3, as DNA: TGTGCCAGCAGCTCAAAGGGGCGGGAAGGCACCGGGGAGCTGTTTTTT. It translates to CASSSKGREGTGELFF.

This chain links TRBV4-2 with TRBJ2-5; TRBD2 agrees at 9 bases. The CDR3 is made up of 17 amino acids. V lost 3 bases, J lost 5 bases, and 13 bases stayed unmatched. CDR1 is LGHNA and CDR2 is YNFKEQ in the germline V gene. CDR3 protein: CASSHLSGREGRETQYF. The CDR3 coding sequence is TGTGCCAGCAGCCACCTGTCGGGGCGGGAGGGTCGTGAGACCCAGTACTTC.

This clonotype was observed a few times. The rearrangement links TRBV5-1 to TRBJ2-1; tentatively, D is TRBD1 (6 bases). V lost 0 bases to trimming and J lost 5 bases, with 15 bases between them. CDR3 length: 16 amino acids. Per germline, CDR1 SGHRS and CDR2 YFSETQ. The CDR3 spells CASSLEGVGQHNEQFF. The CDR3, as DNA: TGCGCCAGCAGCTTGGAGGGGGTAGGCCAACACAATGAGCAGTTCTTC.

This chain connects TRBV5-1 to TRBJ2-1; D ambiguous. Germline CDR1 SGHRS, CDR2 YFSETQ. This CDR3 has 13 amino acids. The V end was cut by 7 bases, the J end by 4 bases, with 12 bases between. DNA for the CDR3: TGCGCCAGCCGCATCGGGTCTTACAATGAGCAGTTCTTC. Its translation: CASRIGSYNEQFF. The complete variable domain, with remaining parts taken from reference TRBV5-1 and TRBJ2-1, reads KAGVTQTPRYLIKTRGQQVTLSCSPISGHRSVSWYQQTPGQGLQFLFEYFSETQRNKGNFPGRFSGRQFSNSRSEMNVSTLELGDSALYLCASRIGSYNEQFFGPGTRLTVL.

This clonotype was seen only a few times. This rearrangement joins TRBV24-1 to TRBJ2-7; D perhaps matches TRBD1 (6 bases). The CDR3 covers 14 residues. Germline CDR1 reads KGHDR; CDR2 reads SFDVKD. V dropped 3 bases and J dropped 7 bases, with 15 bases sitting between them. This CDR3 reads CATSDRYRESEQYF. The CDR3 bases are TGTGCCACCAGTGATCGCTACAGGGAAAGTGAGCAGTACTTC.

This clonotype was observed a few times. V usage is TRBV3-1 and J usage is TRBJ2-1, with D perhaps being TRBD1 or TRBD2 (6 bases each). CDR1 LGHDT and CDR2 YNNKEL come from the germline V gene (reference sequence). V lost 4 bases and J 7 bases, leaving 20 bases between the germline ends. The CDR3 loop spans 16 amino acids. The CDR3 region has the DNA TGTGCCAGCAGCCTAACACTTCGGGGGACAAAGAATGAGCAGTTCTTC. Protein product: CASSLTLRGTKNEQFF.

The chain is built from TRBV20-1 and TRBJ1-2; D call uncertain. Germline V lookup: CDR1 DFQATT, CDR2 SNEGSKA (reference sequence). The CDR3 has 11 residues. Between the trimmed V and J ends, which lost 4 bases and 8 bases, there was a span of 11 bases. The CDR3 sequence: CSAMSGWGYTF. Here the CDR3 DNA reads TGCAGTGCTATGTCGGGTTGGGGCTACACCTTC.

This clonotype was counted between two and nine times. The V and J genes are TRBV7-2 and TRBJ2-1; D is unclear. This CDR3 has 13 amino acids. Germline lookup yields CDR1 SGHTA and CDR2 FQGNSA. Trimming took off 0 bases at V and 8 bases at J, with 8 bases between the two ends. The CDR3 region has the DNA TGTGCCAGCAGCTTAGCGCTGTTGTATGAGCAGTTCTTC. It translates to CASSLALLYEQFF.